Shown below are 12 T cell receptor beta chains from a single sample sequenced in a study of T cell changes during pregnancy in multiple sclerosis. Measured with immunoSEQ multiplex PCR; TCRdb has only the in-frame clones, and not every one. The repertoire consists of about 40,000 clones, with roughly 90% occurring once and the leading ten covering roughly 13%. Sequences were derived from CD8+ T cells from peripheral blood mononuclear cells, sampled in the first trimester of pregnancy. The receptors derive from a female donor with multiple sclerosis, enrolled in a pregnancy study.

A word on this clone: It is likely a read error, because the conserved phenylalanine at the end of the CDR3 is missing. The DNA is omitted, as the CDR3 cannot be located on it reliably, and the CDR3 follows TCRdb's listing. The J gene is TRBJ2-7, the V gene TRBV30; TRBD2 reflects the table's D call only, with no check against the DNA. Germline CDR1 GTSNPN, CDR2 SVGIG (reference sequence). The CDR3 numbers 12 amino acids, ends counted. CDR3 amino acids: CAWSVLRLPIIP.

This chain connects TRBV11-2 to TRBJ2-7; a possible D gene is TRBD2 (6 bases). The germline V gene has CDR1 SGHAT and CDR2 FQNNGV. Between the trimmed V and J ends, which lost 4 bases and 6 bases, there was a span of 16 bases. CDR3 length equals 14 residues. The CDR3 reads CASSWAHSRGEQYF. The CDR3 DNA reads TGTGCCAGCAGCTGGGCCCATTCGCGGGGCGAGCAGTACTTC.

The sample holds a few counts of this clone. As DNA, the CDR3 is TGTGCCAGCAGTGCCACAGGGGCAGACTCTGGAAACACCATATATTTT. Translating it yields CASSATGADSGNTIYF. The chain joins TRBV6-1 to TRBJ1-3; 7 nucleotides agree with TRBD1. J was trimmed by 0 bases and V by 4 bases; bases with no gene match: 6. CDR1 is MNHNS and CDR2 is SASEGT in the germline V gene. The CDR3 has 16 amino acids.

The V and J genes are TRBV7-8 and TRBJ2-5, with 8 bases identical to TRBD2. CDR1 SGHVS and CDR2 FQNEAQ come from the germline V gene. This CDR3 is 16 amino acids long. V lost 0 bases and J lost 5; bases outside the gene matches: 8. The CDR3 DNA reads TGTGCCAGCAGCTTAGCTAGCGGGGATTTCTCGGAGACCCAGTACTTC. It is translated as CASSLASGDFSETQYF.

The DNA of the CDR3 is TGTGCCAGCAGTTATTCCGACAGGGTCGGGTATGGCTACACCTTC. This gives the protein CASSYSDRVGYGYTF. The J gene is TRBJ1-2, the V gene TRBV6-5, with 7 nucleotides matching TRBD1. The junction had 9 bases not matched to a gene; V was cut back by 3 bases and J by 5 bases. The CDR3 sequence is 15 residues long. CDR1 MNHEY and CDR2 SVGAGI come from the germline V gene.

The chain is built from TRBV9 and TRBJ2-7; 8 bases match TRBD2. The V and J ends lost 0 bases and 3 bases, in that order; junction bases with no gene match: 5. Germline loops: CDR1 SGDLS, CDR2 YYNGEE. This CDR3 is built from 15 residues. The CDR3 region is CASSVAAGDFYEQYF. The CDR3 DNA follows: TGTGCCAGCAGCGTAGCAGCGGGGGATTTCTACGAGCAGTACTTC.

The chain combines TRBV6-6 with TRBJ1-1; D call uncertain. CDR3 length equals 10 residues. Trimming pared 5 bases from V and 8 bases from J, leaving 6 bases between. Germline lookup yields CDR1 MNHNY and CDR2 SVGAGI (reference sequence). CDR3 sequence (DNA): TGTGCCAGCAGTCAAACAGAAGCTTTCTTT. Encoded protein: CASSQTEAFF.

This clone was found many times. The rearrangement uses TRBV27 and TRBJ2-1; 9 positions agree with TRBD1. The CDR3 runs 14 residues. From germline, CDR1 is MNHEY and CDR2 SMNVEV (reference sequence). Germline trimming cut 3 bases from V and 5 bases from J; bases unmatched to any gene: 2. The CDR3 here is CASSFGTGNNEQFF. The CDR3 DNA sequence: TGTGCCAGCAGTTTCGGGACAGGGAACAATGAGCAGTTCTTC.

The chain couples TRBV9 to TRBJ2-2, with D unclear. This CDR3 is built from 12 residues. V was clipped by 3 bases and J by 7 bases, with 7 bases between them. Per the germline V gene, CDR1 is SGDLS and CDR2 is YYNGEE. The CDR3 spells CASSAVSGELFF. DNA for the CDR3: TGTGCCAGCAGCGCGGTTAGCGGGGAGCTGTTTTTT.

The chain joins TRBV19 to TRBJ1-2, with 8 bases lining up with TRBD1. The germline V gene has CDR1 LNHDA and CDR2 SQIVND (reference sequence). V shed 5 bases and J 8 bases; nucleotides not matched to a gene: 16. The CDR3 runs to 16 residues. The CDR3 reads CASSGTGSGISWGYTF. DNA for the CDR3: TGTGCCAGTAGTGGGACAGGCTCCGGTATCTCGTGGGGCTACACCTTC.

The V gene is TRBV25-1, the J gene TRBJ1-2, with D possibly TRBD1 on 5 matching bases. Trimming cost V 2 bases and J 4 bases, with 8 bases left between them. This CDR3 comprises 13 residues. The germline V gene encodes CDR1 MGHDK and CDR2 SYGVNS. The CDR3 protein is CASSEQGSYGYTF. The CDR3 coding sequence is TGTGCCAGCAGTGAACAGGGAAGCTATGGCTACACCTTC.

The chain carries TRBV6-8 and TRBJ2-7; 9 positions match TRBD1. In germline, CDR1 is MNHGY, CDR2 SAAAGT. The junction had 4 bases not matched to a gene; V was cut back by 6 bases and J by 4 bases. The CDR3 consists of 13 residues. The CDR3 loop is CASRDRGIYEQYF. CDR3 nucleotides: TGTGCCAGCAGGGACAGGGGCATTTACGAGCAGTACTTC.